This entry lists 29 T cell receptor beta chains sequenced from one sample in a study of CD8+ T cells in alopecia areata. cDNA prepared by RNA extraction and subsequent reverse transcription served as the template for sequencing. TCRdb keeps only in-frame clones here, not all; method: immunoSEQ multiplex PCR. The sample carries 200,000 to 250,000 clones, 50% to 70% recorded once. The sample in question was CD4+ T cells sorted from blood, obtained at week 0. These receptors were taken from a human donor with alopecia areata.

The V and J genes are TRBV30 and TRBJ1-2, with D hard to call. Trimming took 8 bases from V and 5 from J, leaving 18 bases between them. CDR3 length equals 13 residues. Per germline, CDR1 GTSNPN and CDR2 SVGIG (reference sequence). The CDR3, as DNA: TGTGCCGCCAGCAGGCCTTACGTATATGGCTACACCTTC. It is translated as CAASRPYVYGYTF.

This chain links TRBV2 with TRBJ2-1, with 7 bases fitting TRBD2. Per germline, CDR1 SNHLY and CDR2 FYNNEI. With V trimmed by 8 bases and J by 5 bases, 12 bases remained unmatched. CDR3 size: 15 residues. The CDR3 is CASGRGLAEDNEQFF. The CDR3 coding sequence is TGTGCCAGCGGCCGCGGGCTAGCGGAGGACAATGAGCAGTTCTTC.

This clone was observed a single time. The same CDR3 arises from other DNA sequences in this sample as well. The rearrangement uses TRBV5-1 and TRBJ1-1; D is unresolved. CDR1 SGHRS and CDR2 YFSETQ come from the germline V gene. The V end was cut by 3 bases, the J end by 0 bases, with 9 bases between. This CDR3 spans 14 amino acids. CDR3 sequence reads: CASSWGRMNTEAFF. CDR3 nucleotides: TGCGCCAGCAGCTGGGGAAGAATGAACACTGAAGCTTTCTTT. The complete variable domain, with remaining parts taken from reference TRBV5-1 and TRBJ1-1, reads KAGVTQTPRYLIKTRGQQVTLSCSPISGHRSVSWYQQTPGQGLQFLFEYFSETQRNKGNFPGRFSGRQFSNSRSEMNVSTLELGDSALYLCASSWGRMNTEAFFGQGTRLTVV.

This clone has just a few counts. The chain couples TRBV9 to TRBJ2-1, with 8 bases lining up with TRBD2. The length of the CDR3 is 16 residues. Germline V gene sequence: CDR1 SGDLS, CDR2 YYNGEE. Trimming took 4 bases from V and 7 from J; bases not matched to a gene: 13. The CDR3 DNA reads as TGTGCCAGCAGCTCCCGGGAGGGACGTAATCGGAATGAGCAGTTCTTC. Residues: CASSSREGRNRNEQFF.

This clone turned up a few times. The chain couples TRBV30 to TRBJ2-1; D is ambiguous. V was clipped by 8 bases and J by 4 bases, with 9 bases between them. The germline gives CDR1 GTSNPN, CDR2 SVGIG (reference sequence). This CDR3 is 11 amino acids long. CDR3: CAVAKYNEQFF. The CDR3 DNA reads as TGTGCCGTGGCTAAGTACAATGAGCAGTTCTTC. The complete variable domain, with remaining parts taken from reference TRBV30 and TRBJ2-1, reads SQTIHQWPATLVQPVGSPLSLECTVEGTSNPNLYWYRQAAGRGLQLLFYSVGIGQISSEVPQNLSASRPQDRQFILSSKKLLLSDSGFYLCAVAKYNEQFFGPGTRLTVL.

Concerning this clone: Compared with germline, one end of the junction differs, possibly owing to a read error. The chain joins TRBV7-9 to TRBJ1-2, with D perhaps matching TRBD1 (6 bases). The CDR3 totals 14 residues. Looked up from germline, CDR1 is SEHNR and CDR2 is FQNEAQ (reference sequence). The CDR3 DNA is TGCGCCAGCAGCTTTGGGGCCAACAGGGAAGGCTACACCTTC. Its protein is CASSFGANREGYTF.

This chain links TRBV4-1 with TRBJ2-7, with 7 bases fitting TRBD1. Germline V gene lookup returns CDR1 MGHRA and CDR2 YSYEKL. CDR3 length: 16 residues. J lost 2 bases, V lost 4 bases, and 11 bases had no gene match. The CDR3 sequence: CASSLLDRVGPYEQYF. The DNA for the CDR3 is TGCGCCAGCAGCCTTCTAGACAGGGTTGGCCCCTACGAGCAGTACTTC.

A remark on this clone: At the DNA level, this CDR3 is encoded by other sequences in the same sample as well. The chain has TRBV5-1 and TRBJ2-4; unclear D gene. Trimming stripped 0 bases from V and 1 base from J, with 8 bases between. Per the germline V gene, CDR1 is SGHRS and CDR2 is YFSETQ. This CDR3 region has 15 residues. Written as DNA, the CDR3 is TGCGCCAGCAGCTTGGATTCGGTGGCCAAAAACATTCAGTACTTC. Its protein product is CASSLDSVAKNIQYF.

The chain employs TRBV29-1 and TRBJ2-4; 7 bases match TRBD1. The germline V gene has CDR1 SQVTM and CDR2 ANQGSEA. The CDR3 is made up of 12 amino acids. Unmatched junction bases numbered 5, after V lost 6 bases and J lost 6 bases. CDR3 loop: CSVRGQRNIQYF. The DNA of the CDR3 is TGCAGCGTCAGGGGACAGAGAAACATTCAGTACTTC.

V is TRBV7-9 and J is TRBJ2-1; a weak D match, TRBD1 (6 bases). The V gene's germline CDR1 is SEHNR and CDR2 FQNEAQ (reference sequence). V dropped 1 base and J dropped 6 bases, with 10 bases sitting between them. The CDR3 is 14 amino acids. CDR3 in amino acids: CASSLGRGGNEQFF. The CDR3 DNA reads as TGTGCCAGCAGCTTAGGCAGGGGTGGCAATGAGCAGTTCTTC.

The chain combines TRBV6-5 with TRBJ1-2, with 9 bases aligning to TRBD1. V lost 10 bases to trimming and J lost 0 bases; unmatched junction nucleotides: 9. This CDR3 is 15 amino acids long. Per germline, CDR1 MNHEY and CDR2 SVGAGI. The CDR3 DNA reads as TGTGCCACCCGTACCGGGGACAGGGCTAACTATGGCTACACCTTC. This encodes CATRTGDRANYGYTF.

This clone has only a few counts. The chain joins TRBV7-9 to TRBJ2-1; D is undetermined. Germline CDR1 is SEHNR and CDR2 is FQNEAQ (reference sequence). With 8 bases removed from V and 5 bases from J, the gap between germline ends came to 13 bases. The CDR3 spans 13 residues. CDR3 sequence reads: CASSLVGNNEQFF. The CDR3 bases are TGTGCCAGCTCGTTAGTGGGGAACAATGAGCAGTTCTTC.

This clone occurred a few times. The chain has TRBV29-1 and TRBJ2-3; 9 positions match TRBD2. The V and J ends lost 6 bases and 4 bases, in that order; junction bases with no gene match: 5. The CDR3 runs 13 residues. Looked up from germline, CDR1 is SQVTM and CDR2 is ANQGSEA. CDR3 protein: CSVAGLAPDTQYF. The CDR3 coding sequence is TGCAGCGTGGCGGGACTAGCCCCAGATACGCAGTATTTT.

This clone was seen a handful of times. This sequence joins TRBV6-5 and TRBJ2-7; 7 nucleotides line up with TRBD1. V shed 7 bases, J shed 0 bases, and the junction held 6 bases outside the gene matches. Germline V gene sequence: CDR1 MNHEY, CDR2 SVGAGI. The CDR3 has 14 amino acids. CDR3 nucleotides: TGTGCCAGCAAATTGAGGGACAGCTCCTACGAGCAGTACTTC. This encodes CASKLRDSSYEQYF.

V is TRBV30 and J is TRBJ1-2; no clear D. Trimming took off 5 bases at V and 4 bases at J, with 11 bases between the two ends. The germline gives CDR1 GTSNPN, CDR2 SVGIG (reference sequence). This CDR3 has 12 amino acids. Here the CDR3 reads CAWSELSYGYTF. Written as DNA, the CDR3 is TGTGCCTGGTCTGAGCTTAGCTATGGCTACACCTTC. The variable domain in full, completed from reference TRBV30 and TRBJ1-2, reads SQTIHQWPATLVQPVGSPLSLECTVEGTSNPNLYWYRQAAGRGLQLLFYSVGIGQISSEVPQNLSASRPQDRQFILSSKKLLLSDSGFYLCAWSELSYGYTFGSGTRLTVV.

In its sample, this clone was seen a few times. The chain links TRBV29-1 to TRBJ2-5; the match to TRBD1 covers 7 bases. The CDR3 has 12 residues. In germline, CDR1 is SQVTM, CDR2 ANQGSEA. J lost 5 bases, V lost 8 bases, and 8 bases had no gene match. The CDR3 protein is CSSEGQEETQYF. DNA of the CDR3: TGCAGCTCAGAAGGACAGGAGGAGACCCAGTACTTC.

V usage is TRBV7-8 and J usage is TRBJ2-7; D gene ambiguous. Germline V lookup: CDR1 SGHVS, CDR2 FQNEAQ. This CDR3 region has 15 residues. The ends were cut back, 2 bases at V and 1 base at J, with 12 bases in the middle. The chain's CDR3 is CASSLNWGGSYEQYF. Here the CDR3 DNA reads TGTGCCAGCAGCTTAAATTGGGGTGGGTCCTACGAGCAGTACTTC.

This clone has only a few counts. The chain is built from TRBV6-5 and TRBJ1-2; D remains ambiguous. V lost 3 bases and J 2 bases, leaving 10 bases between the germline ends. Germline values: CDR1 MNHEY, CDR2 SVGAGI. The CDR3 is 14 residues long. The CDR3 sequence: CASSYILGNYGYTF. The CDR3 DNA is TGTGCCAGCAGTTATATTCTCGGGAACTATGGCTACACCTTC.

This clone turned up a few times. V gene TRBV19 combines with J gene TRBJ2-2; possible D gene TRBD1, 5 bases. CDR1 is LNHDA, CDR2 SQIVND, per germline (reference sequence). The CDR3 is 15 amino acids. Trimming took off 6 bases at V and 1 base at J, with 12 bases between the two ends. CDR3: CASSKQDLNTGELFF. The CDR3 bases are TGTGCCAGTAGCAAACAGGACCTGAACACCGGGGAGCTGTTTTTT.

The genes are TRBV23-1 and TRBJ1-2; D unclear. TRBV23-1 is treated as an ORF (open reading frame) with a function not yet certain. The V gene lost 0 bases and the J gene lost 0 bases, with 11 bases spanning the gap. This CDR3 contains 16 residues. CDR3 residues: CASSQSDESSNYGYTF. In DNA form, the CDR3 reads TGCGCCAGCAGTCAATCCGATGAATCCTCTAACTATGGCTACACCTTC.

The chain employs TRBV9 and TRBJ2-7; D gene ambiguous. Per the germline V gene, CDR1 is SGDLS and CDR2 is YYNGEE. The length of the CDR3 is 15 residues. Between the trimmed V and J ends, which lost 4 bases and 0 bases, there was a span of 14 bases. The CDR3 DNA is TGTGCCAGCAGCCCACAGTCAGGCATCTCCTACGAGCAGTACTTC. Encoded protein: CASSPQSGISYEQYF.

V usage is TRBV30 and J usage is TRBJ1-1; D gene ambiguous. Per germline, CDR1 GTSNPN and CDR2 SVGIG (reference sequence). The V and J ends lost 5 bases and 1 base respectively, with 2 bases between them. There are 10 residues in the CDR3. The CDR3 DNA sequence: TGTGCCTGGTCGAACACTGAAGCTTTCTTT. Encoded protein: CAWSNTEAFF.

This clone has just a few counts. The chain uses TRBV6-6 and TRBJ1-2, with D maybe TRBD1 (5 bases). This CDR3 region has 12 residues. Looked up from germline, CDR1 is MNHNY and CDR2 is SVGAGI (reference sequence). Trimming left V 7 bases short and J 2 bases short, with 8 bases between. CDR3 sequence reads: CASMGTNYGYTF. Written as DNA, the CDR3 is TGTGCCAGCATGGGGACCAACTATGGCTACACCTTC.

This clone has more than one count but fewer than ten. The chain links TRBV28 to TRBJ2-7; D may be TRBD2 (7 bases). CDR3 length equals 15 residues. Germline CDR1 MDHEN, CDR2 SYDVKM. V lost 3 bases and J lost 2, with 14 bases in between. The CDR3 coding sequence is TGTGCCAGCAGTTTGGGGGCGGGGGCCCCCTACGAGCAGTACTTC. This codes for CASSLGAGAPYEQYF.

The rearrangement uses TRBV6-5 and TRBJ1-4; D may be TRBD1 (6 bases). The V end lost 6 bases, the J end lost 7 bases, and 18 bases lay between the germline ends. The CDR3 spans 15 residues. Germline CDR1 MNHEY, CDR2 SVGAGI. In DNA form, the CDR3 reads TGTGCCAGCAGGCCCGACAGGTTTAAGGGTGAAAAACTGTTTTTT. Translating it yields CASRPDRFKGEKLFF.

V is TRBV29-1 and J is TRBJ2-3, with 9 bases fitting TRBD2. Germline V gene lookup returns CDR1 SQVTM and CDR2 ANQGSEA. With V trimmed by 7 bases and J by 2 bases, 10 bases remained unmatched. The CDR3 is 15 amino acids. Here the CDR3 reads CSALLASGVTDTQYF. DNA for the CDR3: TGCAGCGCCCTGTTGGCTAGCGGGGTCACAGATACGCAGTATTTT.

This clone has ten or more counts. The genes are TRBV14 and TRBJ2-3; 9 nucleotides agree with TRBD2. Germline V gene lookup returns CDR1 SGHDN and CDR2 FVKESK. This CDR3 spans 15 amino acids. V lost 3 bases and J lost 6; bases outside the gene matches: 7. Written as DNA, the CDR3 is TGTGCCAGCAGCCACAAGCGGGGGGCGGCGGATACGCAGTATTTT. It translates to CASSHKRGAADTQYF.

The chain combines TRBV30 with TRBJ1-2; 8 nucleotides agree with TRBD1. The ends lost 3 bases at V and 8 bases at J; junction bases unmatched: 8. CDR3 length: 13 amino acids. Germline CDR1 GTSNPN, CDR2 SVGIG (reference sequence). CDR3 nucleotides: TGTGCCTGGAGGACCACCGGGACAGGAGGCTACACCTTC. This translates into CAWRTTGTGGYTF.

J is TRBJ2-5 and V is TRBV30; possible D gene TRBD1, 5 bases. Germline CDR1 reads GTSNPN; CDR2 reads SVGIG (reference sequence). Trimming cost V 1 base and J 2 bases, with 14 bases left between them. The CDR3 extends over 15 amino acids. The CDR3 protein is CAWSGPGIDQETQYF. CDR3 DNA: TGTGCCTGGAGTGGCCCAGGGATCGATCAAGAGACCCAGTACTTC.